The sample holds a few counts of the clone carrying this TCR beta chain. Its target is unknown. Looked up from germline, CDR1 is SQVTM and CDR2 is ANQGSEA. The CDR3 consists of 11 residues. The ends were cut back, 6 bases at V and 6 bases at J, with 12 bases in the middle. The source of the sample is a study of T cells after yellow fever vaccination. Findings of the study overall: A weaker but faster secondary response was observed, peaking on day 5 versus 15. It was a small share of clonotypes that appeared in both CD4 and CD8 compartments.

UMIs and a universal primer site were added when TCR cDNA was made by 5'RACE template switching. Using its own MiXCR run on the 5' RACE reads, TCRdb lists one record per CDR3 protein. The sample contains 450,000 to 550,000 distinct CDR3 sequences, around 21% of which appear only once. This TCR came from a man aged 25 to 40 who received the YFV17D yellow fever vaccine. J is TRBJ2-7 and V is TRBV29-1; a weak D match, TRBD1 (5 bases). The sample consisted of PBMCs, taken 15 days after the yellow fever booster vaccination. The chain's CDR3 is CSVVQVPEQYF. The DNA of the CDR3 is TGCAGCGTGGTACAGGTCCCCGAGCAGTACTTC.